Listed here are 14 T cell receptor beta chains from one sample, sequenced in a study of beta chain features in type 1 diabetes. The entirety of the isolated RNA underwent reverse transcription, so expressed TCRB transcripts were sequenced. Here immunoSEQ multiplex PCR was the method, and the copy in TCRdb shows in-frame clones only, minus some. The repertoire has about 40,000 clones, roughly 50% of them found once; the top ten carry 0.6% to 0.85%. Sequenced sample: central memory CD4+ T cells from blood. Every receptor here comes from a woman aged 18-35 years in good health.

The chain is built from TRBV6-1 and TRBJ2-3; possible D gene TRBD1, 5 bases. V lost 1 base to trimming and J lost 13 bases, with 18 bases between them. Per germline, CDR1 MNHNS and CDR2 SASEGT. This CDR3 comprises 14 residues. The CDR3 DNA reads TGTGCCAGCAGTGAAGTCGGCAAAGGACAACGGGAGTATTTT. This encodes CASSEVGKGQREYF.

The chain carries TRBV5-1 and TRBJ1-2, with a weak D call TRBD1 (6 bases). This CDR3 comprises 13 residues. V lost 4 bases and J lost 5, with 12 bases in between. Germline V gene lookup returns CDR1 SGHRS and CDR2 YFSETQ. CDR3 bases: TGCGCCAGCAGCCCAGGACAGAATTATGGCTACACCTTC. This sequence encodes CASSPGQNYGYTF.

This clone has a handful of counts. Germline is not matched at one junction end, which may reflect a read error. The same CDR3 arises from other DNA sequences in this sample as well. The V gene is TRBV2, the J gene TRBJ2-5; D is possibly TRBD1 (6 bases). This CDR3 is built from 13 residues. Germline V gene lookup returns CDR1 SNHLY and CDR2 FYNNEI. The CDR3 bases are TGTGCCAGCAGTGTCGGACAGCAAGAAACCCAGTACTTC. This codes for CASSVGQQETQYF. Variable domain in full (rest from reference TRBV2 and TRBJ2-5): EPEVTQTPSHQVTQMGQEVILRCVPISNHLYFYWYRQILGQKVEFLVSFYNNEISEKSEIFDDQFSVERPDGSNFTLKIRSTKLEDSAMYFCASSVGQQETQYFGPGTRLLVL.

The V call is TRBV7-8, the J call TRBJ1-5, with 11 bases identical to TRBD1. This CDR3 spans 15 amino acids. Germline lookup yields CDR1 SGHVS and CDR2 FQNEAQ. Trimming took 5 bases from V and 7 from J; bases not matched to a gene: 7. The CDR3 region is CASSNGQGAGQPQHF. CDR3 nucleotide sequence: TGTGCCAGCAGCAACGGACAGGGGGCTGGGCAGCCCCAGCATTTT.

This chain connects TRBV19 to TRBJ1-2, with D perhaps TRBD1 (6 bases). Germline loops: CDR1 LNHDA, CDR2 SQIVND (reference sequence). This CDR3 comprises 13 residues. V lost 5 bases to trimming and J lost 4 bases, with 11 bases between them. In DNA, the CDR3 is TGTGCCAGTAGTGAAACAGGGCGCTATGGCTACACCTTC. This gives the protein CASSETGRYGYTF.

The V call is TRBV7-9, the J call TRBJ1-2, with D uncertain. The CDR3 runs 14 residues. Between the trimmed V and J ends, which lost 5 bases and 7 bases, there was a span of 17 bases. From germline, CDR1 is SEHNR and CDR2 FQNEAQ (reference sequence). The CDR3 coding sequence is TGTGCCAGCAGCGAGCCTAAGAGGGAGATTGGCTACACCTTC. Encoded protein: CASSEPKREIGYTF.

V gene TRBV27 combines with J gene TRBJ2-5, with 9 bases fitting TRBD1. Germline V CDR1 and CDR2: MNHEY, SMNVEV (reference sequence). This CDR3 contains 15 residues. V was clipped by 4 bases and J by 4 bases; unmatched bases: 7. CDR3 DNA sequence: TGTGCCAGCAGTTCAGGGACAGGGCGTGGAGAGACCCAGTACTTC. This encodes CASSSGTGRGETQYF.

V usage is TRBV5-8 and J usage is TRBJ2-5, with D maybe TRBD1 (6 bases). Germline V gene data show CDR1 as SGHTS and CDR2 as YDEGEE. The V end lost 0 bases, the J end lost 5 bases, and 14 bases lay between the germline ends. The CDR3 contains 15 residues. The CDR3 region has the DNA TGTGCCAGCAGCTTGGTTTTAGGGCAGGGGGAGACCCAGTACTTC. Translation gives CASSLVLGQGETQYF.

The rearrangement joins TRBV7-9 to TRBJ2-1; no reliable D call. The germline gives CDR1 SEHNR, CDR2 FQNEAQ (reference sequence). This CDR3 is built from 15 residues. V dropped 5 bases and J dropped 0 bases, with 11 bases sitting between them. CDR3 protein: CASSQLLPSYNEQFF. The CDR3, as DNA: TGTGCCAGCAGCCAACTTTTGCCCTCCTACAATGAGCAGTTCTTC.

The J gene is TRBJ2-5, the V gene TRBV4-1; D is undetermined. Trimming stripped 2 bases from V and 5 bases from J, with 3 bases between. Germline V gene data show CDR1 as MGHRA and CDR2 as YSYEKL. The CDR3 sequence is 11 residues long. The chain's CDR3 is CASSQQETQYF. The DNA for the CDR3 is TGCGCCAGCAGCCAACAGGAGACCCAGTACTTC.

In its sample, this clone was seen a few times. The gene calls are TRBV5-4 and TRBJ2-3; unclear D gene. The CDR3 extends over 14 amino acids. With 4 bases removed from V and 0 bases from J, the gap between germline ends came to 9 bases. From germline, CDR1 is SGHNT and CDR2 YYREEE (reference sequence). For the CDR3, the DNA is TGTGCCAGCAGCCAGGCAGCTAGCACAGATACGCAGTATTTT. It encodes CASSQAASTDTQYF.

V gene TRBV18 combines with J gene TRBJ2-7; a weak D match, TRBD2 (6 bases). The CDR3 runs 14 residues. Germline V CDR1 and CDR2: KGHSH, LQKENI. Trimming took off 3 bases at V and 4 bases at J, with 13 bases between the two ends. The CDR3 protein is CASSPAGKAYEQYF. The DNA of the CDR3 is TGTGCCAGCTCACCGGCGGGGAAGGCGTACGAGCAGTACTTC.

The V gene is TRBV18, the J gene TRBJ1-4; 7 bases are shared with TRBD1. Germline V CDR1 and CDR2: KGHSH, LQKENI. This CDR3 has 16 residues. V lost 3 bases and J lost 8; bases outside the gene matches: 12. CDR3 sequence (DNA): TGTGCCAGCTCACCTGGACAGGCCCTCGGAGGGGAAAAACTGTTTTTT. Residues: CASSPGQALGGEKLFF. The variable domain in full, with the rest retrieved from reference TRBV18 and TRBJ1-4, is NAGVMQNPRHLVRRRGQEARLRCSPMKGHSHVYWYRQLPEEGLKFMVYLQKENIIDESGMPKERFSAEFPKEGPSILRIQQVVRGDSAAYFCASSPGQALGGEKLFFGSGTQLSVL.

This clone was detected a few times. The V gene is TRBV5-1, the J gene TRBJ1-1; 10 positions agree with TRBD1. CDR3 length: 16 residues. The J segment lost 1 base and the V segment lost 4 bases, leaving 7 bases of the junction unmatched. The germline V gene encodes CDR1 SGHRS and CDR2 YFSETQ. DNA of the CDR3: TGCGCCAGCAGCCCCATGGGACAGGGGCCGAACACTGAAGCTTTCTTT. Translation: CASSPMGQGPNTEAFF.